This TCR beta chain was found in a study of blood T cell repertoires in COVID-19. Overall study: Specimens from acute and convalescent COVID-19 originated in the United States, Italy and Spain. Sample material is recorded as cDNA or gDNA derived from T cells, B-cell-depleted T cells, or PBMCs.

In the study's own analysis: Estimation of nucleated cell counts was performed using reference gene primer amplification. Libraries were prepared by immunoSEQ multiplex PCR; TCRdb keeps only in-frame clonotypes and omits some of them. V and J calls and clone size are as listed in that table; D and trimming were resolved from the DNA. Of over 200,000 clones in the sample, 65% to 90% were seen once. Sequences were obtained from peripheral blood. The receptor's source is a human donor in a cohort sampled during active COVID-19.

The CDR3 region has the DNA TGTGCCAGCAGCTTAAATAGAATAGCCCGCCAAGAGACCCAGTACTTC. It encodes CASSLNRIARQETQYF. V and J are TRBV7-9 and TRBJ2-5; no clear D. The CDR3 spans 16 residues. The V end was cut by 2 bases, the J end by 1 base, with 14 bases between. Per germline, CDR1 SEHNR and CDR2 FQNEAQ (reference sequence).